This T cell receptor (beta chain) stems from a study of CD8 T cells in Susac syndrome. This clonotype appeared a single time. FACS enriched CD8+ TEMRA cells, while bulk CD8+ and CD4+ were negatively isolated. V lost 7 bases and J lost 6, with 15 bases in between. Germline CDR1 is LNHDA and CDR2 is SQIVND (reference sequence). The CDR3 is made up of 14 amino acids. RNA in amounts of roughly 0.5 to 1 ug was reverse transcribed with random hexamers. TCRdb called the immunoSEQ multiplex PCR reads again in MiXCR, with one record for every CDR3 protein. The repertoire holds 130,000 to 150,000 distinct CDR3 sequences, with roughly 94% as singletons.

The TCR was taken from a human donor in good health. This chain connects TRBV19 to TRBJ2-2; D is uncertain. The sequenced sample was CD4+ T cells from PBMCs. The CDR3, as DNA: TGTGCCAGTACCCCGACCCGAATAGCCGGGGAGCTGTTTTTT. It is translated as CASTPTRIAGELFF.